The present T cell receptor beta chain was sequenced within a study of CD8+CD57+ T cells in acquired aplastic anemia. Study context: Yields of DNA that came from sorted CD4+ and CD8+ cells averaged approximately 3.5 ug.

The CDR3 runs to 16 residues. Trimming left V 1 base short and J 0 bases short, with 10 bases between. In germline, CDR1 is SEHNR, CDR2 FQNEAQ (reference sequence). Genomic DNA, serving as template, underwent TCR beta VDJ and CDR3 profiling. TCRdb independently ran MiXCR on the reads; one entry per CDR3 protein. This table holds fewer than 100,000 distinct CDR3 sequences, over 35% found once. This clonotype was picked up many times. The antigen remains undetermined. Study-wide results and caveats: Patients were compared with controls for CD8+ Simpson's diversity, and no significant difference emerged. Over 25 shared CD8+ CDR3s appeared highly expressed within patients' immunodominant clones.

The source is a human donor in good health, serving as a control. The rearrangement links TRBV7-9 to TRBJ1-3; no reliable D call. Sequencing input: sorted CD4+, CD8+, or CD8+CD57+ T cells (not recorded which) from PBMCs. Here the CDR3 reads CASSLGPSRSGNTIYF. In nucleotides, the CDR3 is TGTGCCAGCAGCTTAGGACCGAGCCGCTCTGGAAACACCATATATTTT. Drawing the rest from reference TRBV7-9 and TRBJ1-3, the complete variable domain is DTGVSQNPRHKITKRGQNVTFRCDPISEHNRLYWYRQTLGQGPEFLTYFQNEAQLEKSRLLSDRFSAERPKGSFSTLEIQRTEQGDSAMYLCASSLGPSRSGNTIYFGEGSWLTVV.